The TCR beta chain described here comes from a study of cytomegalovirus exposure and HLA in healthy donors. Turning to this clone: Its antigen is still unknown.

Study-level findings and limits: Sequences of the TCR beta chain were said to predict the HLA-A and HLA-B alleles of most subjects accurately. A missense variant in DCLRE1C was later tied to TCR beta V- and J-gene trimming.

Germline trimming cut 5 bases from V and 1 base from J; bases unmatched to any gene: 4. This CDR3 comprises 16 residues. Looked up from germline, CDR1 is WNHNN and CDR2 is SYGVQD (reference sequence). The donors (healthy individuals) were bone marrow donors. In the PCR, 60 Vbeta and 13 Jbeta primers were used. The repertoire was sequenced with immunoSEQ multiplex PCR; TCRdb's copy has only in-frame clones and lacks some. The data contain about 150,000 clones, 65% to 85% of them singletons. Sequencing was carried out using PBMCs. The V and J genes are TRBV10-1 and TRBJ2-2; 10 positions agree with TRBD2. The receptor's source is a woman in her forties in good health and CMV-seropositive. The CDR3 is CASSSSGRGNTGELFF. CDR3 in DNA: TGCGCCAGCAGTAGCAGCGGGAGGGGGAACACCGGGGAGCTGTTTTTT.